These 3 T cell receptor beta chains were sequenced from one sample in a study of T cells after posttransplantation cyclophosphamide. Cyclophosphamide on days +3 and +4 followed busulfan-fludarabine conditioning and a marrow graft. Only in-frame clones appear in the TCRdb table, and some are missing; sequencing was by immunoSEQ multiplex PCR. In total the sample includes around 10,000 clones, none of them seen once. The starting material was PBMCs, obtained after allogeneic stem cell transplant with posttransplant cyclophosphamide. The source is a female patient aged 40-49 years who received an allogeneic stem cell transplant from a related donor, was CMV-positive, and had no GVHD. The graft donor may have contributed some T cells.

There are many counts of this clone. CDR3 nucleotides: TGCGCCAGCAGCTTGGCCGGGACAGGGGGGCAAGAGACCCAGTACTTC. Encoded protein: CASSLAGTGGQETQYF. V is TRBV5-1 and J is TRBJ2-5; 11 nucleotides align to TRBD1. The CDR3 extends over 16 amino acids. V shed 0 bases and J 2 bases; nucleotides not matched to a gene: 3. Germline V gene sequence: CDR1 SGHRS, CDR2 YFSETQ.

At least ten counts were recorded for this clone. V and J are TRBV19 and TRBJ2-2; 8 nucleotides match TRBD1. Germline V gives CDR1 LNHDA, CDR2 SQIVND (reference sequence). Trimming at V came to 3 bases and at J to 4 bases, leaving 4 bases not matched to a gene. CDR3 length: 15 amino acids. The chain's CDR3 is CASSIHRGVTGELFF. CDR3 DNA sequence: TGTGCCAGTAGTATCCACAGGGGGGTCACCGGGGAGCTGTTTTTT.

This clone was detected many times. The chain is built from TRBV6-1 and TRBJ2-1, with a possible D match to TRBD1 (5 bases). The CDR3 has 14 residues. The germline V gene has CDR1 MNHNS and CDR2 SASEGT. With 6 bases removed from V and 2 bases from J, the gap between germline ends came to 11 bases. CDR3 loop: CASSRVGPYNEQFF. The CDR3 DNA is TGTGCCAGCAGCCGGGTGGGGCCCTACAATGAGCAGTTCTTC.